The 26 T cell receptor beta chains reported below all come from one sample, sequenced in a study of regulatory T cells in long-lasting Graves disease. HTBI primers from iRepertoire and Arm-PCR of CDR3 regions yielded the TCR beta libraries. One entry per CDR3 protein, called by TCRdb with MiXCR from the multiplex PCR reads. The sample comprises about 560,000 distinct CDR3 sequences, about 15% of which are singletons, and about 11% rests with the top ten. Time point noted: newly diagnosed GD, antithyroid drugs for less than 3 months. RNA extracted from PBMCs served as the sequencing template. These data are also associated with another study on T cells in Graves' hyperthyroidism and ophthalmopathy.

The source material was peripheral blood mononuclear cells (PBMCs), sampled at new diagnosis, from a patient treated with antithyroid drugs. The receptors stem from a man aged 18 to 29 with Graves disease.

Only a few counts were recorded for this clonotype. The CDR3 nucleotides are TGTGCCAGCATCAGCTTGGGGCTAGCGGACAATGAGCAGTTCTTC. This encodes CASISLGLADNEQFF. The gene calls are TRBV5-5 and TRBJ2-1, with 7 nucleotides matching TRBD2. V lost 6 bases and J lost 5; bases outside the gene matches: 11. Germline V gene data show CDR1 as SGHKS and CDR2 as YYEKEE (reference sequence). The length of the CDR3 is 15 residues.

This clonotype was observed at least ten times. The chain has TRBV28 and TRBJ2-7; D remains ambiguous. Per germline, CDR1 MDHEN and CDR2 SYDVKM. The CDR3 sequence is 14 residues long. Trimming removed 6 bases at V and 2 bases at J, with 14 bases between. The CDR3 is CASRVTGSAYEQYF. The CDR3 nucleotides are TGTGCCAGCAGGGTTACCGGGTCCGCCTACGAGCAGTACTTC. Full variable domain (outside the CDR3, taken from reference TRBV28 and TRBJ2-7): DVKVTQSSRYLVKRTGEKVFLECVQDMDHENMFWYRQDPGLGLRLIYFSYDVKMKEKGDIPEGYSVSREKKERFSLILESASTNQTSMYLCASRVTGSAYEQYFGPGTRLTVT.

The chain carries TRBV29-1 and TRBJ1-2; D is ambiguous. The V end lost 1 base, the J end lost 7 bases, and 7 bases lay between the germline ends. Germline V lookup: CDR1 SQVTM, CDR2 ANQGSEA. There are 11 residues in the CDR3. The CDR3 region has the DNA TGCAGCGTTGAAGTTGGTGGTGGCTACACCTTC. Residues: CSVEVGGGYTF.

CDR3 nucleotides: TGTGCCAGCAGTACATCAACGATTGGCGAGCAGTACTTC. As protein: CASSTSTIGEQYF. The chain joins TRBV5-8 to TRBJ2-7; D is uncertain. Trimming pared 5 bases from V and 6 bases from J, leaving 15 bases between. Per the germline V gene, CDR1 is SGHTS and CDR2 is YDEGEE. This CDR3 spans 13 amino acids. The whole variable domain, filled in from reference TRBV5-8 and TRBJ2-7, reads EAGVTQSPTHLIKTRGQQATLRCSPISGHTSVYWYQQALGLGLQFLLWYDEGEERNRGNFPPRFSGRQFPNYSSELNVNALELEDSALYLCASSTSTIGEQYFGPGTRLTVT.

The CDR3 is CSARAASGSLREQFF. The DNA of the CDR3 is TGCAGTGCTAGAGCGGCTAGCGGGAGTTTAAGGGAGCAGTTCTTC. The V gene is TRBV20-1, the J gene TRBJ2-1, with 10 bases aligning to TRBD2. This CDR3 is 15 amino acids long. CDR1 DFQATT and CDR2 SNEGSKA come from the germline V gene (reference sequence). V was clipped by 1 base and J by 10 bases; unmatched bases: 10.

J is TRBJ2-1 and V is TRBV11-2, with D perhaps given as TRBD1 or TRBD2 (7 bases each). Germline assignment: CDR1 SGHAT and CDR2 FQNNGV. Trimming took off 5 bases at V and 0 bases at J, with 17 bases between the two ends. The CDR3 sequence is 17 residues long. CDR3 sequence (DNA): TGTGCCAGCAGCCCCCAGGGGGGGCGCGACTCCTACAATGAGCAGTTCTTC. Translated: CASSPQGGRDSYNEQFF.

This clonotype has just a few counts. The chain is built from TRBV6-6 and TRBJ2-1; a weak D match, TRBD2 (6 bases). With 5 bases removed from V and 8 bases from J, the gap between germline ends came to 31 bases. The germline CDR1 and CDR2 sequences are MNHNY and SVGAGI (reference sequence). CDR3 size: 19 residues. CDR3 DNA sequence: TGTGCCAGCAGTGGGGGGAGGAGGAAAACTCGAATATCATTCGATGAGCAGTTCTTC. It specifies CASSGGRRKTRISFDEQFF.

This clonotype turned up a few times. The CDR3: CSARDRTGTYNEQFF. CDR3 nucleotides: TGCAGTGCTAGAGATCGGACGGGAACCTACAATGAGCAGTTCTTC. This chain links TRBV20-1 with TRBJ2-1, with a possible D match to TRBD2 (5 bases). Germline V gene sequence: CDR1 DFQATT, CDR2 SNEGSKA (reference sequence). This CDR3 spans 15 amino acids. Trimming removed 0 bases from V and 2 bases from J, with 11 bases in between.

In this sample, this clonotype turned up many times. V gene TRBV12-3 or TRBV12-4 combines with J gene TRBJ2-7; D may match TRBD1 or TRBD2 (5 bases each). V dropped 3 bases and J dropped 3 bases, with 12 bases sitting between them. The CDR3 totals 14 residues. The CDR3 loop reads CASSLLGAHYEQYF. The CDR3 nucleotides read TGTGCCAGCAGTTTGCTCGGGGCGCACTACGAGCAGTACTTC.

A note on this clonotype: The germline gene is not matched at one end of the junction; a read error may be the cause. This chain joins TRBV5-1 and TRBJ2-1, with D possibly being TRBD1 or TRBD2 (5 bases each). This CDR3 comprises 14 residues. Germline values: CDR1 SGHRS, CDR2 YFSETQ. CDR3 loop: CASSLGTEGNEQFF. The CDR3 nucleotides are TGTGCCAGCAGCTTAGGGACCGAAGGAAATGAGCAGTTCTTC.

The chain is built from TRBV19 and TRBJ1-1; no firm D call. The CDR3 covers 11 residues. Deletions cut 10 bases from V and 3 bases from J, with 9 bases between. Looked up from germline, CDR1 is LNHDA and CDR2 is SQIVND (reference sequence). The CDR3 nucleotides are TGTGCCACCTCGATGGACACTGAAGCTTTCTTT. It encodes CATSMDTEAFF.

This clonotype was detected only a few times. The chain combines TRBV7-9 with TRBJ1-4, with no clear D. This CDR3 comprises 14 residues. V was cut by 3 bases and J by 0 bases, with 5 bases left in between. CDR1 and CDR2 (germline): SEHNR, FQNEAQ (reference sequence). The CDR3 DNA reads TGTGCCAGCAGCTTCATCGCAACTAATGAAAAACTGTTTTTT. Protein product: CASSFIATNEKLFF.

This clonotype was picked up many times. The chain employs TRBV7-9 and TRBJ2-3, with D maybe TRBD1 (5 bases). CDR1 and CDR2 from the germline V gene are SEHNR and FQNEAQ (reference sequence). V was trimmed by 6 bases and J by 0 bases, leaving 19 bases between them. The CDR3 totals 17 residues. Here the CDR3 reads CASSSSDRTISTDTQYF. CDR3 nucleotides: TGTGCCAGCAGTTCGAGCGACCGGACAATTAGCACAGATACGCAGTATTTT.

The genes are TRBV19 and TRBJ2-3, with D unresolved. The CDR3 contains 15 residues. V was clipped by 7 bases and J by 0 bases, with 14 bases between them. Germline loops: CDR1 LNHDA, CDR2 SQIVND (reference sequence). CDR3 sequence reads: CASTRYAPSTDTQYF. Here the CDR3 DNA reads TGTGCCAGTACGCGCTATGCCCCCAGCACAGATACGCAGTATTTT.

In its sample, this clonotype was seen many times. V and J are TRBV28 and TRBJ2-7, with TRBD1 as a possible D gene (6 bases). The germline V gene encodes CDR1 MDHEN and CDR2 SYDVKM. V dropped 6 bases and J dropped 4 bases, with 19 bases sitting between them. The CDR3 sequence is 15 residues long. The CDR3 loop is CASRKQGWDTYEQYF. CDR3 DNA sequence: TGTGCCAGCAGAAAACAGGGATGGGATACGTACGAGCAGTACTTC.

The chain employs TRBV5-1 and TRBJ2-3, with D perhaps matching TRBD1 (6 bases). V gave up 0 bases and J gave up 2 bases, with 13 bases separating them. Germline V gene lookup returns CDR1 SGHRS and CDR2 YFSETQ. The CDR3 has 16 amino acids. The CDR3 nucleotides are TGCGCCAGCAGCTTGGTGCAGGACAGCCTCACAGATACGCAGTATTTT. Translated: CASSLVQDSLTDTQYF.

This clonotype was seen many times. The chain carries TRBV7-3 and TRBJ2-7; D might be TRBD1 or TRBD2, each matching 5 bases. This CDR3 is 13 amino acids long. V was trimmed by 5 bases and J by 0 bases, leaving 8 bases between them. Germline lookup yields CDR1 SGHTA and CDR2 FQGTGA. The CDR3 protein is CASSRGDSYEQYF. The CDR3 DNA is TGTGCCAGCAGCCGGGGCGACTCCTACGAGCAGTACTTC.

This clonotype was counted between two and nine times. CDR3 nucleotide sequence: TGCAGTTACGATAGCGGGAGGGCCGCCAATGAGCAGTTCTTC. Its protein is CSYDSGRAANEQFF. The V and J genes are TRBV20-1 and TRBJ2-1; 11 nucleotides line up with TRBD2. Germline CDR1 DFQATT, CDR2 SNEGSKA (reference sequence). CDR3 size: 14 residues. J gave up 6 bases and V 8 bases, and 9 bases lay outside the gene matches.

The rearrangement joins TRBV5-1 to TRBJ1-1; 7 nucleotides align to TRBD1. From germline, CDR1 is SGHRS and CDR2 YFSETQ. This CDR3 has 14 amino acids. Losses at the gene ends were 2 bases for V and 4 bases for J; bases not matched to a gene: 5. For the CDR3, the DNA is TGCGCCAGCAGCTTAAACAGGGGTGGCACTGAAGCTTTCTTT. Protein product: CASSLNRGGTEAFF.

The chain combines TRBV7-2 with TRBJ2-3, with D possibly being TRBD1 (6 bases). V gave up 5 bases and J gave up 5 bases, with 23 bases separating them. CDR1 SGHTA and CDR2 FQGNSA come from the germline V gene. This CDR3 spans 17 amino acids. This chain's CDR3 is CASSGRTGSMGVDTQYF. The DNA of the CDR3 is TGTGCCAGCAGCGGGCGAACAGGGTCCATGGGGGTAGATACGCAGTATTTT.

This chain uses TRBV28 with TRBJ1-4; no reliable D call. V lost 7 bases and J 6 bases, leaving 18 bases between the germline ends. Germline lookup yields CDR1 MDHEN and CDR2 SYDVKM. The CDR3 has 15 amino acids. The CDR3 DNA follows: TGTGCCAGCACCAAACCCCGGGGATCTGATGAAAAACTGTTTTTT. Amino acid sequence: CASTKPRGSDEKLFF.

This clonotype was seen a handful of times. The genes are TRBV20-1 and TRBJ2-7; possible D gene TRBD1, 5 bases. Trimming stripped 6 bases from V and 0 bases from J, with 9 bases between. The CDR3 is made up of 12 amino acids. Germline CDR1 and CDR2: DFQATT and SNEGSKA (reference sequence). CDR3 nucleotide sequence: TGCAGTGCGACAGAAAGCTCCTACGAGCAGTACTTC. It specifies CSATESSYEQYF.

Only a few counts were recorded for this clonotype. The V gene is TRBV5-1, the J gene TRBJ2-5, with D perhaps TRBD2 (6 bases). Germline CDR1 reads SGHRS; CDR2 reads YFSETQ. Trimming removed 4 bases from V and 3 bases from J, with 10 bases in between. The CDR3 totals 13 residues. CDR3 loop: CASSIRTKETQYF. The CDR3 coding sequence is TGCGCCAGCAGCATTCGGACTAAAGAGACCCAGTACTTC.

V is TRBV19 and J is TRBJ1-5; 9 positions agree with TRBD1. The trim removed 11 bases at V and 0 bases at J, leaving 8 bases unmatched. Germline V lookup: CDR1 LNHDA, CDR2 SQIVND (reference sequence). The CDR3 runs 15 residues. The CDR3 sequence is CAVRDRDYSNQPQHF. The CDR3 nucleotides are TGTGCCGTCCGGGACAGGGACTATAGCAATCAGCCCCAGCATTTT.

The rearrangement uses TRBV20-1 and TRBJ2-1; D is unresolved. Germline V gives CDR1 DFQATT, CDR2 SNEGSKA (reference sequence). CDR3 length equals 13 residues. V was shortened by 5 bases and J by 9 bases, with 17 bases between the two germline ends. CDR3 sequence reads: CSAGLDLSSEQFF. The CDR3, as DNA: TGCAGTGCTGGCCTGGACCTCTCCAGTGAGCAGTTCTTC.

V is TRBV6-1 and J is TRBJ1-4, with D unresolved. Trimming shortened V by 5 bases and J by 8 bases, and 9 bases separated the two germline ends. Looked up from germline, CDR1 is MNHNS and CDR2 is SASEGT. The CDR3 covers 12 residues. CDR3 in DNA: TGTGCCAGCAGTCAACCGTTAGAAAAACTGTTTTTT. It yields the protein CASSQPLEKLFF.